This T cell receptor beta chain was captured by sequencing in a study of cytomegalovirus exposure and HLA in healthy donors. General study findings and limits: Overall, around 160 TCR beta chains were annotated as cytomegalovirus-associated.

In regard to this clone: The target antigen is unknown.

Researchers ran the PCR with 60 Vbeta and 13 Jbeta primers. Per the original methods: Among the unique TCR beta chains that a later analysis counted, roughly 80 million in all, 10 million to 13 million were shared. TCRdb keeps only in-frame clones here, not all; method: immunoSEQ multiplex PCR. The DNA was the basis for D and trimming; V, J and clone size are from that table. The sample shows about 130,000 clones, around 78% of them seen only once. In germline, CDR1 is SNHLY, CDR2 FYNNEI. This CDR3 comprises 17 residues. V was pared by 1 base and J by 2 bases, with 8 bases of the junction left unmatched.

The gene calls are TRBV2 and TRBJ2-1, with 7 nucleotides matching TRBD1. The sequenced sample consisted of PBMCs. This TCR was sampled from a man between 40 and 49 years old in good health and CMV-seronegative. CDR3 in DNA: TGTGCCAGCAGTGAAGAAAGGGTGACAGGGCCCTACAATGAGCAGTTCTTC. It translates to CASSEERVTGPYNEQFF.